This T cell receptor (beta chain) was obtained from a study of blood T cell repertoires in COVID-19. The overall study: COVID-19 samples, acute and convalescent, were from the United States, Italy and Spain. The cDNA or gDNA used as material had been derived from T cells, B-cell-depleted T cells, or PBMCs.

In the original processing: Scientists estimated how many nucleated cells there were by amplifying reference gene primers. Repertoires were generated with immunoSEQ multiplex PCR, while TCRdb's copy carries only in-frame clones and drops some. V and J calls and clone size follow that table, whereas D and trimming were derived from the DNA. Of about 180,000 clones listed, about 88% are singletons. CDR1 MNHNY and CDR2 SVGAGI come from the germline V gene (reference sequence). This CDR3 has 15 amino acids. Germline trimming cut 5 bases from V and 0 bases from J; bases unmatched to any gene: 6. The clonotype comes from a woman in her 30s with active or convalescent COVID-19. This chain joins TRBV6-6 and TRBJ2-7, with 8 bases identical to TRBD1. What was sequenced was peripheral blood. The CDR3 protein is CASSPPGQVSYEQYF. Written as DNA, the CDR3 is TGTGCCAGCAGTCCTCCGGGACAGGTCTCCTACGAGCAGTACTTC.